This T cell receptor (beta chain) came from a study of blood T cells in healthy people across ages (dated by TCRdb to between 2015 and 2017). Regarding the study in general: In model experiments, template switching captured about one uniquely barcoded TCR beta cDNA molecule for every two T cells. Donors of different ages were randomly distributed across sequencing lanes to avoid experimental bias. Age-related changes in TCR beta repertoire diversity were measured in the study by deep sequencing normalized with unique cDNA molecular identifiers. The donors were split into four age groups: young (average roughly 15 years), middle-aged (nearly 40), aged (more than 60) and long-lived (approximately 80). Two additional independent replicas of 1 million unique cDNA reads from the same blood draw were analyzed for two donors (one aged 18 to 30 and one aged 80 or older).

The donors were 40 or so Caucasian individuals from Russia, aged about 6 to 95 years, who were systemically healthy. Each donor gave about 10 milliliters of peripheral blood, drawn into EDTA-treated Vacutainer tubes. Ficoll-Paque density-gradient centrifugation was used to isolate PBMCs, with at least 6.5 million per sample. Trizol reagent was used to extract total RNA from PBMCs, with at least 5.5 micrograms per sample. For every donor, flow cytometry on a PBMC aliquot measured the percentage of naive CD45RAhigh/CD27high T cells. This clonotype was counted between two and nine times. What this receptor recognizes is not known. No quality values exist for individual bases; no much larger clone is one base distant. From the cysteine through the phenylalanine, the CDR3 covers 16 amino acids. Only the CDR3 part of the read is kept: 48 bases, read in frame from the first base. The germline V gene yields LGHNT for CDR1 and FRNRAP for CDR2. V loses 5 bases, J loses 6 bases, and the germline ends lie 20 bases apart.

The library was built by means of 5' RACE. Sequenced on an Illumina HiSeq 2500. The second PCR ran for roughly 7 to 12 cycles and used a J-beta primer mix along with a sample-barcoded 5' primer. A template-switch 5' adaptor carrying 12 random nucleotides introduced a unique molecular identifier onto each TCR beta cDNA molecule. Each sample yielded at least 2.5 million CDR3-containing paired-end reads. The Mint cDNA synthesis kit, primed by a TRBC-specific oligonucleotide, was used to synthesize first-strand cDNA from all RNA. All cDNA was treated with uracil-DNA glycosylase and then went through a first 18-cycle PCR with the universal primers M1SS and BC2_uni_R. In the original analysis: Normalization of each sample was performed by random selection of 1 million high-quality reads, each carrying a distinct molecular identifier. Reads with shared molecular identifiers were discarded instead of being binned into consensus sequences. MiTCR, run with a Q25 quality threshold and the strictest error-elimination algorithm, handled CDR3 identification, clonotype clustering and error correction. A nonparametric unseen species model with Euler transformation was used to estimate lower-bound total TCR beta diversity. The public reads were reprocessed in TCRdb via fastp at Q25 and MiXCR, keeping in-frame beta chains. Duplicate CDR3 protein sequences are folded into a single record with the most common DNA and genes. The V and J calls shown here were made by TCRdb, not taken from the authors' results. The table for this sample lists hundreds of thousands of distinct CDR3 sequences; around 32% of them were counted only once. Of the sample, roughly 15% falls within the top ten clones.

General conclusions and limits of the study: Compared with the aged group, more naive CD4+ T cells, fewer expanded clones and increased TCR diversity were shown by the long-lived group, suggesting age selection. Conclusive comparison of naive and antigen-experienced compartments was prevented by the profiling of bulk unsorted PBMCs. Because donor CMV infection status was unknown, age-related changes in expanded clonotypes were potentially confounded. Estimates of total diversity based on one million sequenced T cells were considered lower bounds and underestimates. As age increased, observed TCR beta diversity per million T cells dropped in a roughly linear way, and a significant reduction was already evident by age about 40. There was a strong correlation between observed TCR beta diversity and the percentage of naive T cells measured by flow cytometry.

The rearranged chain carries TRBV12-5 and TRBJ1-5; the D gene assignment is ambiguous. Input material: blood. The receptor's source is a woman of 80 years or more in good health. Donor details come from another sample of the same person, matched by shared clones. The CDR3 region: CASGPPGSGLGQPQHF. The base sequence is TGTGCTAGTGGTCCCCCCGGGTCGGGGTTGGGTCAGCCCCAGCATTTT.